This T cell receptor (beta chain) was retrieved from a study of TIL therapy for anti-PD-1-resistant metastatic lung cancer. The libraries were made with immunoSEQ v3. Generated by immunoSEQ multiplex PCR, the TCRdb table keeps only in-frame clones and is missing some. Among tens of thousands of clones, about two thirds were seen once, and the ten largest hold approximately 5.6%. Per germline, CDR1 MDHEN and CDR2 SYDVKM. V gave up 5 bases and J gave up 2 bases, with 13 bases separating them. The CDR3 consists of 15 residues. Sample time point: pre-treatment sample, taken before nivolumab and TIL therapy. Pleural nodules or supraclavicular lymph nodes made up most of the excised metastases sampled. Patients then received nivolumab; progressors got lymphodepletion, TIL and IL-2.

Sequenced here: tumor tissue, sampled at baseline. The J gene is TRBJ1-5, the V gene TRBV28, with TRBD1 as a possible D gene (6 bases). The TCR sequence derives from a person between 30 and 79 years old with non-small cell lung cancer. The CDR3 DNA reads as TGTGCCAGCAGTGGTTCAGGGGTGGGCAATCAGCCCCAGCATTTT. Translated, it gives CASSGSGVGNQPQHF.